A selection of T cell receptor beta chains follows, all from one sample in a study of cytomegalovirus exposure and HLA in healthy donors. Sequencing was performed with immunoSEQ multiplex PCR; in TCRdb, only in-frame clones are kept and a portion is missing. The sample lists 80,000 or so clones; over 65% were seen once. Sequenced: PBMCs. The receptors were gathered from a man aged 35-49 years in good health and CMV-seronegative. CDR3s include the opening cysteine and the closing phenylalanine or tryptophan. The order of the fields is J gene, V gene, CDR3 protein.

TRBJ2-7 | TRBV25-1 | CASSPHGGQPHEQYF
TRBJ2-7 | TRBV2 | CASSRDSKPEQYF
TRBJ2-7 | TRBV6-5 | CATSDTSYEQYF
TRBJ2-7 | TRBV2 | CASKSWDSSYEQYF
TRBJ1-3 | TRBV19 | CASSIGHRGLKTGNTIYF
TRBJ2-3 | TRBV20-1 | CSASRGQVQYF
TRBJ2-7 | TRBV27 | CASSHGREQYF
TRBJ2-2 | TRBV5-4 | CASSFTAGELFF
TRBJ1-1 | TRBV15 | CATSRGTGGTEAFF
TRBJ2-7 | TRBV7-6 | CASSLAAAGTGTYEQYF
TRBJ2-3 | TRBV13 | CASSPGGGLEDTQYF
TRBJ1-2 | TRBV19 | CASSRGGGYGYTF
TRBJ2-3 | TRBV10-3 | CASHRGFTDTQYF
TRBJ2-7 | TRBV4-3 | CASSQDRSLEGLTYEQYF
TRBJ2-5 | TRBV6-5 | CASSLGLAGVETQYF
TRBJ1-1 | TRBV5-8 | CASSFTPGFLLSGAFF
TRBJ2-1 | TRBV11-1 | CASSFRRENNEQFF
TRBJ1-5 | TRBV25-1 | CASSGTGLSNQPQHF
TRBJ1-1 | TRBV4-3 | CASSQQGYTEAFF
TRBJ2-3 | TRBV4-3 | CASSQDLGQGGPTDTQYF
- | TRBV28 | CASIGGVYEQYF
TRBJ2-5 | TRBV18 | CASSPQLATQETQYF
TRBJ1-6 | TRBV27 | CASSPSNPGGSPLHF
TRBJ1-1 | TRBV7-9 | CASSQLPSTRATEAFF
TRBJ1-5 | TRBV28 | CASSLSMRGVASQPQHF
TRBJ2-1 | TRBV30 | CAWSVANEQFF
TRBJ2-3 | TRBV6-1 | CASSLLAGRRDTQYF
TRBJ2-7 | TRBV10-3 | CATGLATYEQYF
TRBJ1-1 | TRBV7-2 | CASSLVAQNTEAFF
TRBJ1-4 | TRBV5-4 | CASSSQGGGGEKLFF
TRBJ2-2 | TRBV5-1 | CASSLDSTNTGELFF
TRBJ2-2 | TRBV29-1 | CSVDGGAKNTGELFF
TRBJ1-1 | TRBV27 | CASSKVQGAIRTEAFF